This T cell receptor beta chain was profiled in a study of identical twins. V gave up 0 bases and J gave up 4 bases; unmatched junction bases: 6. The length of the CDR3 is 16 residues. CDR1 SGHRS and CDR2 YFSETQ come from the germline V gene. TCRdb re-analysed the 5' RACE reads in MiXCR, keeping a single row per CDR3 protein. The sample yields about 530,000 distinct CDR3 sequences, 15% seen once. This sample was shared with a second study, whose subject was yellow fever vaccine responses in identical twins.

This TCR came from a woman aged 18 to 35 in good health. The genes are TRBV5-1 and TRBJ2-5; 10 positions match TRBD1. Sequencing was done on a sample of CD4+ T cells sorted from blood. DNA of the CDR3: TGCGCCAGCAGCTTGGCCGGGACAGGGGTCTTAGAGACCCAGTACTTC. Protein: CASSLAGTGVLETQYF. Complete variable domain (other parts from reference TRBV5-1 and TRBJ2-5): KAGVTQTPRYLIKTRGQQVTLSCSPISGHRSVSWYQQTPGQGLQFLFEYFSETQRNKGNFPGRFSGRQFSNSRSEMNVSTLELGDSALYLCASSLAGTGVLETQYFGPGTRLLVL.